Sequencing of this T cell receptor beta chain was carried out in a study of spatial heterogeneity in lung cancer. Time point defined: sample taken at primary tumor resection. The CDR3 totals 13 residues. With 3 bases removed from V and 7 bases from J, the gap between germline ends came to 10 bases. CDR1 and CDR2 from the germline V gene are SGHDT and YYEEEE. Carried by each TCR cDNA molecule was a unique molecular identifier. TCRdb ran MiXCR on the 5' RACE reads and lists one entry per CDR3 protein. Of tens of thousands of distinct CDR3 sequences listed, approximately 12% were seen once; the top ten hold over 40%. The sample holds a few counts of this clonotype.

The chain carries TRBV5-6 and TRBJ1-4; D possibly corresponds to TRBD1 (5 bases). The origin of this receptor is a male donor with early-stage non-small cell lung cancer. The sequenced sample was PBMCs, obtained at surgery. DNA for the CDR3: TGTGCCAGCAGCTCCTGGGACCTTGAAAAACTGTTTTTT. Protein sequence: CASSSWDLEKLFF. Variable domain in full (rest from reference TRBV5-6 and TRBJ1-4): DAGVTQSPTHLIKTRGQQVTLRCSPKSGHDTVSWYQQALGQGPQFIFQYYEEEERQRGNFPDRFSGHQFPNYSSELNVNALLLGDSALYLCASSSWDLEKLFFGSGTQLSVL.